These T cell receptor beta chains were read from a single sample in a study of T cell changes during pregnancy in multiple sclerosis. Method: immunoSEQ multiplex PCR; TCRdb's copy keeps in-frame clones and lacks some. The profile covers about 59,000 clones, with around 94% appearing a single time and 2% to 3% taken by the ten largest. The material was CD8+ T cells from peripheral blood mononuclear cells, obtained after pregnancy. These receptors were collected from a female donor with multiple sclerosis, enrolled in a pregnancy study. Both conserved end residues are part of each CDR3. Each record gives: J gene, V gene, clone size, CDR3 protein. Where a row states a size, it is once, few, many or the class of an expanded clone; other rows omit it.

TRBJ1-2,TRBV5-6,once,CASSPPGQGRYGYTF
TRBJ2-1,TRBV19,NA,CASSLRNEKQFF
TRBJ2-3,TRBV14,NA,CASSWPGQGTDTQYF
TRBJ2-5,TRBV6-5,NA,CASSLGETQYF
TRBJ2-1,TRBV5-4,NA,CASSLDPSGYNEQFF
TRBJ2-1,TRBV23-1,once,CASSRLASSYNEQFF
TRBJ2-1,TRBV4-1,NA,CASSQDPGLADYNEQFF
TRBJ2-1,TRBV11-2,NA,CASSLSPSGIAGEQFF
TRBJ2-5,TRBV7-7,NA,CASSPRTGVQETQYF
TRBJ2-7,TRBV27,NA,CASAGTGGDEQYF
TRBJ2-7,TRBV27,NA,CASTSQGYEQYF
TRBJ2-7,TRBV7-2,NA,CASSLGGTGFYEQYF
TRBJ2-1,TRBV11-3,NA,CASSLGQGGDNEQFF
TRBJ2-7,TRBV4-1,NA,CASSLPGVYEQYF
TRBJ2-1,TRBV7-9,NA,CASSSGLAGPYNEQFF
TRBJ2-3,TRBV7-2,NA,CASSPTRGGGADTQYF
TRBJ2-1,TRBV7-3,NA,CASSPDLTPYNEQFF
TRBJ2-5,TRBV13,NA,CASSLRTGQETQYF